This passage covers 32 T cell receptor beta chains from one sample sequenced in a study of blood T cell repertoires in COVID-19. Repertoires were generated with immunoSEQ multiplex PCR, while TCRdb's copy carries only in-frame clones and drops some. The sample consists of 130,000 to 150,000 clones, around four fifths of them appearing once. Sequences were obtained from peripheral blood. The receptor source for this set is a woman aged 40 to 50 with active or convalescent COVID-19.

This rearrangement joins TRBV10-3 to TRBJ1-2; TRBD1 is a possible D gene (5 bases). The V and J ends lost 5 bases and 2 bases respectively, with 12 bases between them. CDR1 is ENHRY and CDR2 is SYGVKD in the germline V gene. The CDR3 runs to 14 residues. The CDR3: CAISRRAENYGYTF. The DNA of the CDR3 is TGTGCCATCAGTCGCAGGGCGGAAAACTATGGCTACACCTTC.

The CDR3 DNA reads TGTGCCAGCAGCGTAGCGGTTGGGGGGACAGGGGCCGAAAAACTGTTTTTT. Encoded protein: CASSVAVGGTGAEKLFF. The chain employs TRBV9 and TRBJ1-4; 10 bases fit TRBD1. V lost 0 bases and J lost 8; bases outside the gene matches: 10. The CDR3 covers 17 residues. CDR1 is SGDLS and CDR2 is YYNGEE in the germline V gene.

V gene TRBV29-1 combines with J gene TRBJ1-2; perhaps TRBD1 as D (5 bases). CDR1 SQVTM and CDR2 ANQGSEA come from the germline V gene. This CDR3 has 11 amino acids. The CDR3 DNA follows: TGCTTCGCTTCGGGGGGCTATGGCTACACCTTC. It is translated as CFASGGYGYTF.

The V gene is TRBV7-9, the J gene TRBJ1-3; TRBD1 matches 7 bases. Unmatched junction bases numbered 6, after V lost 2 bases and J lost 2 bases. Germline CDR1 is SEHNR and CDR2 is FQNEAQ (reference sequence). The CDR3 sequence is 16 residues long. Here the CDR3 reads CASSLRQGKTGNTIYF. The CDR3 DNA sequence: TGTGCCAGCAGCTTACGACAGGGTAAAACTGGAAACACCATATATTTT.

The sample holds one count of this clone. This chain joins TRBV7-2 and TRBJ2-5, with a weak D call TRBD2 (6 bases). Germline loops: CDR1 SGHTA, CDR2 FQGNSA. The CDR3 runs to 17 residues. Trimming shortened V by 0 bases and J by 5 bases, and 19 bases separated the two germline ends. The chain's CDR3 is CASSLALWGTGGETQYF. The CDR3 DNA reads TGTGCCAGCAGCTTAGCGCTTTGGGGGACCGGAGGGGAGACCCAGTACTTC.

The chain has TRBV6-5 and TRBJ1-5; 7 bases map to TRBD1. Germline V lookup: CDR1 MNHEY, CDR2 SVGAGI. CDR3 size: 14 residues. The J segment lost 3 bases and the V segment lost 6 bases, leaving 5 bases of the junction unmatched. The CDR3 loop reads CASRGTADNQPQHF. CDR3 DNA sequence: TGTGCCAGCAGGGGGACAGCGGACAATCAGCCCCAGCATTTT.

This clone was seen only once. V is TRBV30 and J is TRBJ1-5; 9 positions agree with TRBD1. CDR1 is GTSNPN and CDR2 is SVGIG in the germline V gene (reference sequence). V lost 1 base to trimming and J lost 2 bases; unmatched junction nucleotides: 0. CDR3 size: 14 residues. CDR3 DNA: TGTGCCTGGAGTGGGACAGGGGGCAATCAGCCCCAGCATTTT. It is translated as CAWSGTGGNQPQHF.

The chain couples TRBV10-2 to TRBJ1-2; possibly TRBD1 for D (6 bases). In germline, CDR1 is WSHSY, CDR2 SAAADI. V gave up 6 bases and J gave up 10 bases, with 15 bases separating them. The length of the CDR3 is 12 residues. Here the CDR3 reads CASSYRTVNYTF. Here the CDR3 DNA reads TGCGCCAGCAGCTACCGGACAGTCAACTACACCTTC.

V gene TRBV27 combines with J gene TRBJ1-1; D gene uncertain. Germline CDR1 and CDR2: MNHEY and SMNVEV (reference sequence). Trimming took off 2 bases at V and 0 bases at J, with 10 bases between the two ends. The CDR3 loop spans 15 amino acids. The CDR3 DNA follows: TGTGCCAGCAGTTTAACAGCTTATTTGAACACTGAAGCTTTCTTT. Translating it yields CASSLTAYLNTEAFF.

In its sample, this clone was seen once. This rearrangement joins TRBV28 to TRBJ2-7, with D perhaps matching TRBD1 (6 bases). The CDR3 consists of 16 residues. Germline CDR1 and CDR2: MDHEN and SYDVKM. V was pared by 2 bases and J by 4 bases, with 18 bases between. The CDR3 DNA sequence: TGTGCCAGCAGTTTAGTATCGCTGGGGGCTGAGTACGAGCAGTACTTC. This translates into CASSLVSLGAEYEQYF.

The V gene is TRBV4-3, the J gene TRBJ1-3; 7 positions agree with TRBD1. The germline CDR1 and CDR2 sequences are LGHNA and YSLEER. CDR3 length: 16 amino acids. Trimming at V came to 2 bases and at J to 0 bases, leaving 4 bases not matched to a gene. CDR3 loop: CASSQTRGISGNTIYF. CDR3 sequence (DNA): TGCGCCAGCAGCCAAACCAGGGGGATCTCTGGAAACACCATATATTTT.

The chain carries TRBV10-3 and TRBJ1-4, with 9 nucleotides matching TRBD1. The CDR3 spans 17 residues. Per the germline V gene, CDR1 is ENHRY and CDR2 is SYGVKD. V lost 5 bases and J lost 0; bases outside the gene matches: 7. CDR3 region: CAISRGQGRATNEKLFF. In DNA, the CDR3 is TGTGCCATCAGTCGGGGACAGGGACGGGCAACTAATGAAAAACTGTTTTTT.

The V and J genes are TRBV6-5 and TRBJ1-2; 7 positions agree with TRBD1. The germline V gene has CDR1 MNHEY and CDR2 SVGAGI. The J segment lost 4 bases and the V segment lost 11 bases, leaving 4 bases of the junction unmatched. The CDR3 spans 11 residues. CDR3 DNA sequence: TGTGCCGGTGGGGACAGCTATGGCTACACCTTC. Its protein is CAGGDSYGYTF.

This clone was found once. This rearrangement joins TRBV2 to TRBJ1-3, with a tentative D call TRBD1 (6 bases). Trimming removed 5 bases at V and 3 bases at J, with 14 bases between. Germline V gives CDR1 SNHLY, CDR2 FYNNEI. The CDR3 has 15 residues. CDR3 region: CASSQLRGIGNTIYF. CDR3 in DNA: TGTGCCAGCAGTCAGCTCAGGGGAATTGGAAACACCATATATTTT.

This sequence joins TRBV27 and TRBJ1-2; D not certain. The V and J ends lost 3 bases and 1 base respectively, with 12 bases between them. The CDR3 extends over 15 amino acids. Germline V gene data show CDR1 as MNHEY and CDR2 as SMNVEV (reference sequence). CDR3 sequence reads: CASSFRLESNYGYTF. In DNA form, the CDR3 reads TGTGCCAGCAGTTTCCGTCTAGAAAGTAACTATGGCTACACCTTC.

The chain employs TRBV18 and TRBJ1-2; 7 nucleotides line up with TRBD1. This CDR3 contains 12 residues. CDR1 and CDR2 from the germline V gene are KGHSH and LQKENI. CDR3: CAGGQNNYGYTF. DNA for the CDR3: TGTGCGGGGGGACAGAATAACTATGGCTACACCTTC. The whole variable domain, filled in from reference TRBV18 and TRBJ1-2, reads NAGVMQNPRHLVRRRGQEARLRCSPMKGHSHVYWYRQLPEEGLKFMVYLQKENIIDESGMPKERFSAEFPKEGPSILRIQQVVRGDSAAYFCAGGQNNYGYTFGSGTRLTVV.

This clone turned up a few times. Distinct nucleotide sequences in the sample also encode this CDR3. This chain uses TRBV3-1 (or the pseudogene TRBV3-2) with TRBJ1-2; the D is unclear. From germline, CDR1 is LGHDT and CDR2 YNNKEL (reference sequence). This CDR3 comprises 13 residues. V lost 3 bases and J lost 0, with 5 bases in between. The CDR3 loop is CASSHRANYGYTF. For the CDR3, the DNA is TGTGCCAGCAGCCACCGCGCTAACTATGGCTACACCTTC.

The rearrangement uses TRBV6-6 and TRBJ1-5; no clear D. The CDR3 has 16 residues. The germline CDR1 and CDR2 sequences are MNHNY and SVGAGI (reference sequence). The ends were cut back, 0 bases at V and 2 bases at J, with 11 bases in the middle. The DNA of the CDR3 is TGTGCCAGCAGTTACTCGTTCAGCCGGGGCAATCAGCCCCAGCATTTT. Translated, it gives CASSYSFSRGNQPQHF.

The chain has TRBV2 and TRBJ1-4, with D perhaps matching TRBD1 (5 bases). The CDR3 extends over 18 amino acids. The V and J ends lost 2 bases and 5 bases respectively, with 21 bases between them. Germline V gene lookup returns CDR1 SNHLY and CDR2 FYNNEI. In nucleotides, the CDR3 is TGTGCCAGCAGTGAATTAGGGTCCGTGGGGCCCACAAATGAAAAACTGTTTTTT. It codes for CASSELGSVGPTNEKLFF.

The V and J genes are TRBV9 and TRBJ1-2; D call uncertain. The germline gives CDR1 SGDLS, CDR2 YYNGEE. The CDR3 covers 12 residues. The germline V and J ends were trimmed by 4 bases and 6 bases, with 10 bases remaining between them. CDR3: CASSSGGDGYTF. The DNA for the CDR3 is TGTGCCAGCAGCTCCGGTGGTGATGGCTACACCTTC. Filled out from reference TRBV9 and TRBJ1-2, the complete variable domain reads DSGVTQTPKHLITATGQRVTLRCSPRSGDLSVYWYQQSLDQGLQFLIQYYNGEERAKGNILERFSAQQFPDLHSELNLSSLELGDSALYFCASSSGGDGYTFGSGTRLTVV.

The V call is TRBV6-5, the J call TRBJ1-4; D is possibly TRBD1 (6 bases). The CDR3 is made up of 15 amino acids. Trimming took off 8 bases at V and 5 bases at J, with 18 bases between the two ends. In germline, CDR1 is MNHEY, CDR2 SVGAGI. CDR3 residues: CASRTGSMVNEKLFF. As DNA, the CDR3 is TGTGCCAGCCGAACAGGGAGTATGGTGAATGAAAAACTGTTTTTT.

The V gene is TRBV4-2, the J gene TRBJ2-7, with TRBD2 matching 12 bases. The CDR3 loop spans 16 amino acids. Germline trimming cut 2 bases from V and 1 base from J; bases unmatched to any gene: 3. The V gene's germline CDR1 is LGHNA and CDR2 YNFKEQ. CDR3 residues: CASSQTSGGLSYEQYF. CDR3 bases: TGTGCCAGCAGCCAAACTAGCGGGGGGCTTTCCTACGAGCAGTACTTC.

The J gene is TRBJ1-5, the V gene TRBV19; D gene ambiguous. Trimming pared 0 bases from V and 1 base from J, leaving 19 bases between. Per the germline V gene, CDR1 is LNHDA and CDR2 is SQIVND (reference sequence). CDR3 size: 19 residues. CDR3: CASSIEVWREVGSNQPQHF. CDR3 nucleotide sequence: TGTGCCAGTAGTATAGAGGTATGGAGGGAAGTGGGAAGCAATCAGCCCCAGCATTTT. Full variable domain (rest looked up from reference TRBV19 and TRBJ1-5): DGGITQSPKYLFRKEGQNVTLSCEQNLNHDAMYWYRQDPGQGLRLIYYSQIVNDFQKGDIAEGYSVSREKKESFPLTVTSAQKNPTAFYLCASSIEVWREVGSNQPQHFGDGTRLSIL.

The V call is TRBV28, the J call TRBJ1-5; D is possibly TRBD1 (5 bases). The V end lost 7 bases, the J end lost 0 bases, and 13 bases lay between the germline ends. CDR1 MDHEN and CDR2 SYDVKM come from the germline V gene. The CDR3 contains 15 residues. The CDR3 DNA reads TGTGCCAGCACTATCAGGGCTGTTAGCAATCAGCCCCAGCATTTT. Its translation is CASTIRAVSNQPQHF. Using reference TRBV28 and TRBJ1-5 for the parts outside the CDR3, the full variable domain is DVKVTQSSRYLVKRTGEKVFLECVQDMDHENMFWYRQDPGLGLRLIYFSYDVKMKEKGDIPEGYSVSREKKERFSLILESASTNQTSMYLCASTIRAVSNQPQHFGDGTRLSIL.

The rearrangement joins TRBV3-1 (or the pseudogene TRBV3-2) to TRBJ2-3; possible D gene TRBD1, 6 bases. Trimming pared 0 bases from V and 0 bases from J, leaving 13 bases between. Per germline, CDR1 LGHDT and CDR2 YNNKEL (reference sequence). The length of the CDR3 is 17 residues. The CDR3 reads CASSQDPPTGSTDTQYF. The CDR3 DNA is TGTGCCAGCAGCCAAGACCCCCCTACAGGGAGCACAGATACGCAGTATTTT.

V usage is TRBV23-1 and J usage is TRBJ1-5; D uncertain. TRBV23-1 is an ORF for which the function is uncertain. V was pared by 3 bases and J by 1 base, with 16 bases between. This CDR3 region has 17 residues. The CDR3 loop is CASSQTQGRLSNQPQHF. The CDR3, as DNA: TGCGCCAGCAGTCAGACTCAAGGGAGGCTCAGCAATCAGCCCCAGCATTTT.

The CDR3 DNA reads as TGTGCCAGCAGCCAACGACCGGGACAGGGGCGCTATATGAACACTGAAGCTTTCTTT. Translating it yields CASSQRPGQGRYMNTEAFF. J is TRBJ1-1 and V is TRBV27; 10 nucleotides match TRBD1. Germline V gives CDR1 MNHEY, CDR2 SMNVEV (reference sequence). The V segment lost 6 bases and the J segment 0 bases; nucleotides outside the gene matches: 16. The CDR3 has 19 residues.

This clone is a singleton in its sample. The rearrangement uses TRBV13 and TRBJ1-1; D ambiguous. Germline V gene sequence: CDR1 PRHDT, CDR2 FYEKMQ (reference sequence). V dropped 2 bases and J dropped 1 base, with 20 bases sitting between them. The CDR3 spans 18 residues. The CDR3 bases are TGTGCCAGCAGCTTACTTGGGCTTAAGGGAGGCGCGAACACTGAAGCTTTCTTT. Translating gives CASSLLGLKGGANTEAFF.

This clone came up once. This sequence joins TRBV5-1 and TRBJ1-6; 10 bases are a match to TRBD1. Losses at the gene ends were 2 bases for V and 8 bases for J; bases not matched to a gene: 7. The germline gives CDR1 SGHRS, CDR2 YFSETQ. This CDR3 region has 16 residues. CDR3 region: CASSFGTGVADSPLHF. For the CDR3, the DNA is TGCGCCAGCAGCTTTGGGACAGGGGTCGCTGATTCACCCCTCCACTTT.

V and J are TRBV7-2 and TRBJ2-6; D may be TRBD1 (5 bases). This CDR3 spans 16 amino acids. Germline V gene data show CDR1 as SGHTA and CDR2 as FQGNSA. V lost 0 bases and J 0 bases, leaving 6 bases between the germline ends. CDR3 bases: TGTGCCAGCAGCTTAGCGACAGCCTCTGGGGCCAACGTCCTGACTTTC. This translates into CASSLATASGANVLTF.

CDR3 in amino acids: CASSSGNTDTQYF. The CDR3 DNA sequence: TGTGCCAGCAGTAGCGGGAACACAGATACGCAGTATTTT. This chain connects TRBV7-2 to TRBJ2-3, with TRBD2 identical over 8 bases. V was clipped by 6 bases and J by 2 bases; unmatched bases: 1. CDR3 length: 13 amino acids. The germline gives CDR1 SGHTA, CDR2 FQGNSA.

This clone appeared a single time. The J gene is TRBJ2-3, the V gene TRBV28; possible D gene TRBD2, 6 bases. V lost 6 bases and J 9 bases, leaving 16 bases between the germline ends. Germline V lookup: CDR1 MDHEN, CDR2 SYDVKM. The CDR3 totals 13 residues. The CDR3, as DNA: TGTGCCAGCAGGGCAACGGAGGGCCGGACGCAGTATTTT. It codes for CASRATEGRTQYF.